This passage covers 30 T cell receptor beta chains from one sample sequenced in a study of identical twins. In TCRdb, the 5' RACE reads were re-called with MiXCR into one record per CDR3 protein. This sample has about 720,000 distinct CDR3 sequences, with more than 6.5% found just once. These data were also reused for a study on yellow fever vaccine responses in identical twins.

The sequencing sample was made of PBMCs. Receptors were obtained from a woman younger than 35 in good health.

The chain employs TRBV11-2 and TRBJ2-5; D uncertain. This CDR3 has 11 residues. Germline CDR1 reads SGHAT; CDR2 reads FQNNGV. Trimming pared 3 bases from V and 6 bases from J, leaving 5 bases between. The CDR3 spells CASSFTQTQYF. The CDR3 region has the DNA TGTGCCAGCAGCTTCACACAGACCCAGTACTTC. Drawing the rest from reference TRBV11-2 and TRBJ2-5, the complete variable domain is EAGVAQSPRYKIIEKRQSVAFWCNPISGHATLYWYQQILGQGPKLLIQFQNNGVVDDSQLPKDRFSAERLKGVDSTLKIQPAKLEDSAVYLCASSFTQTQYFGPGTRLLVL.

CDR3 in DNA: TGTGCCAGCAGTTTCCCCCGGGGGGGTACCTACGAGCAGTACTTC. It codes for CASSFPRGGTYEQYF. The J gene is TRBJ2-7, the V gene TRBV28; 8 nucleotides match TRBD2. Trimming took 3 bases from V and 2 from J; bases not matched to a gene: 6. The CDR3 length is 15 residues. Germline V gene sequence: CDR1 MDHEN, CDR2 SYDVKM.

Only a few counts were recorded for this clonotype. V is TRBV24-1 and J is TRBJ2-5, with 7 bases that match TRBD2. The CDR3 has 15 residues. Germline V CDR1 and CDR2: KGHDR, SFDVKD. The J segment lost 0 bases and the V segment lost 7 bases, leaving 7 bases of the junction unmatched. The CDR3 region is CATSSGRGDQETQYF. The DNA of the CDR3 is TGTGCCACCAGCTCCGGACGGGGGGACCAAGAGACCCAGTACTTC.

This clonotype was detected a few times. The chain uses TRBV20-1 and TRBJ2-7; 9 nucleotides match TRBD1. Germline V gives CDR1 DFQATT, CDR2 SNEGSKA (reference sequence). The V segment lost 0 bases and the J segment 0 bases; nucleotides outside the gene matches: 3. The CDR3 runs 15 residues. The CDR3 spells CSARDWTGASYEQYF. CDR3 coding DNA: TGCAGTGCTAGAGATTGGACAGGGGCCTCCTACGAGCAGTACTTC.

This clonotype appeared many times. The gene calls are TRBV11-2 and TRBJ2-3; tentatively, D is TRBD2 (6 bases). Germline CDR1 is SGHAT and CDR2 is FQNNGV. The ends were cut back, 4 bases at V and 9 bases at J, with 8 bases in the middle. The CDR3 spans 11 residues. The CDR3 region has the DNA TGTGCCAGCAGCTGGGGACTCACGCAGTATTTT. Its protein product is CASSWGLTQYF.

This clonotype showed up just a few times. CDR3 region: CASSEQGAGNTEAFF. The DNA of the CDR3 is TGTGCCAGCAGTGAACAGGGGGCTGGGAACACTGAAGCTTTCTTT. The rearrangement links TRBV6-1 to TRBJ1-1; 8 bases fit TRBD1. V lost 2 bases to trimming and J lost 1 base; unmatched junction nucleotides: 3. The CDR3 spans 15 residues. Germline CDR1 MNHNS, CDR2 SASEGT.

This clonotype was recorded a few times. The chain uses TRBV4-3 and TRBJ2-3; no firm D call. Trimming shortened V by 0 bases and J by 4 bases, and 17 bases separated the two germline ends. CDR1 is LGHNA and CDR2 is YSLEER in the germline V gene. The CDR3 runs 17 residues. As DNA, the CDR3 is TGCGCCAGCAGCCAAGATTATCGGCAGGCCCGTCCAGATACGCAGTATTTT. It codes for CASSQDYRQARPDTQYF.

The rearrangement uses TRBV24-1 and TRBJ2-5; 8 nucleotides match TRBD2. Germline V lookup: CDR1 KGHDR, CDR2 SFDVKD. V gave up 4 bases and J gave up 2 bases; unmatched junction bases: 5. CDR3 length: 15 residues. The CDR3, as DNA: TGTGCCACCAGTGAGGGCGGGGGGCCACAAGAGACCCAGTACTTC. This codes for CATSEGGGPQETQYF.

In its sample, this clonotype was seen a few times. The chain recombines TRBV10-3 with TRBJ2-1; tentatively, D is TRBD2 (6 bases). This CDR3 spans 15 amino acids. Trimming left V 8 bases short and J 4 bases short, with 18 bases between. The V gene's germline CDR1 is ENHRY and CDR2 SYGVKD. CDR3 sequence (DNA): TGTGCCATCCTATCCTCCGGCGGAGGGTACAATGAGCAGTTCTTC. Its translation: CAILSSGGGYNEQFF.

The chain recombines TRBV15 with TRBJ2-5; 9 bases line up with TRBD2. From germline, CDR1 is LNHNV and CDR2 YYDKDF (reference sequence). The J segment lost 3 bases and the V segment lost 1 base, leaving 6 bases of the junction unmatched. The CDR3 length is 16 residues. This chain's CDR3 is CATSRVPSGKEETQYF. The CDR3 DNA sequence: TGTGCCACCAGCAGAGTGCCTAGCGGGAAGGAAGAGACCCAGTACTTC. Based on the CDR3 plus reference TRBV15 and TRBJ2-5, the full variable domain is DAMVIQNPRYQVTQFGKPVTLSCSQTLNHNVMYWYQQKSSQAPKLLFHYYDKDFNNEADTPDNFQSRRPNTSFCFLDIRSPGLGDTAMYLCATSRVPSGKEETQYFGPGTRLLVL.

The chain links TRBV9 to TRBJ2-1; 11 nucleotides match TRBD2. Germline-derived CDR1 and CDR2 are SGDLS and YYNGEE. V shed 4 bases, J shed 4 bases, and the junction held 10 bases outside the gene matches. The CDR3 is 17 amino acids. CDR3 in DNA: TGTGCCAGCAGCCCCGGGGTCGCTAGCGGGGGGTACAATGAGCAGTTCTTC. It yields the protein CASSPGVASGGYNEQFF.

This clonotype was counted a few times. CDR3 region: CSASPGQGANADTQYF. The CDR3 DNA reads TGCAGTGCTAGTCCGGGACAGGGGGCGAATGCAGATACGCAGTATTTT. The chain carries TRBV20-1 and TRBJ2-3; 12 positions match TRBD1. Germline V gene lookup returns CDR1 DFQATT and CDR2 SNEGSKA (reference sequence). V dropped 3 bases and J dropped 4; count of bases not matched to a gene: 8. This CDR3 spans 16 amino acids.

This clonotype occurred many times. The V gene is TRBV5-1, the J gene TRBJ2-2; no definite D call. With 2 bases removed from V and 1 base from J, the gap between germline ends came to 6 bases. The CDR3 contains 14 residues. From germline, CDR1 is SGHRS and CDR2 YFSETQ. Written as DNA, the CDR3 is TGCGCCAGCAGCTTTCCCGGGAACACCGGGGAGCTGTTTTTT. Amino acids: CASSFPGNTGELFF. Full variable domain (outside the CDR3, taken from reference TRBV5-1 and TRBJ2-2): KAGVTQTPRYLIKTRGQQVTLSCSPISGHRSVSWYQQTPGQGLQFLFEYFSETQRNKGNFPGRFSGRQFSNSRSEMNVSTLELGDSALYLCASSFPGNTGELFFGEGSRLTVL.

The chain has TRBV5-1 and TRBJ2-5; the D gene is possibly TRBD1 (6 bases). This CDR3 is built from 16 residues. The germline V gene has CDR1 SGHRS and CDR2 YFSETQ. V lost 1 base, J lost 5 bases, and 18 bases lay in between. CDR3 DNA: TGCGCCAGCAGCTTGCTTGGGACGACCCAGGGGGAGACCCAGTACTTC. Encoded protein: CASSLLGTTQGETQYF. The entire variable domain, with the rest obtained from reference TRBV5-1 and TRBJ2-5, is as follows: KAGVTQTPRYLIKTRGQQVTLSCSPISGHRSVSWYQQTPGQGLQFLFEYFSETQRNKGNFPGRFSGRQFSNSRSEMNVSTLELGDSALYLCASSLLGTTQGETQYFGPGTRLLVL.

The chain couples TRBV14 to TRBJ2-5; D is unclear. The CDR3 has 14 amino acids. The V gene lost 4 bases and the J gene lost 5 bases, with 14 bases spanning the gap. Per germline, CDR1 SGHDN and CDR2 FVKESK. CDR3 DNA: TGTGCCAGCAGCCGGATCGGTGGCTGGGAGACCCAGTACTTC. Translating gives CASSRIGGWETQYF.

In its sample, this clonotype was seen a few times. This sequence joins TRBV15 and TRBJ1-4; 8 bases map to TRBD1. The CDR3 covers 16 residues. V lost 2 bases to trimming and J lost 1 base; unmatched junction nucleotides: 3. The germline CDR1 and CDR2 sequences are LNHNV and YYDKDF (reference sequence). The CDR3 bases are TGTGCCACCAGCAGAAACAGGGGGAGAACTAATGAAAAACTGTTTTTT. This translates into CATSRNRGRTNEKLFF.

The chain recombines TRBV4-3 with TRBJ2-7; D unresolved. Germline CDR1 reads LGHNA; CDR2 reads YSLEER. The CDR3 length is 14 residues. Between the trimmed V and J ends, which lost 1 base and 4 bases, there was a span of 11 bases. CDR3 loop: CASSQAALGYEQYF. In DNA form, the CDR3 reads TGCGCCAGCAGCCAAGCTGCTCTAGGGTACGAGCAGTACTTC.

This clonotype has at least ten counts. The J gene is TRBJ2-1, the V gene TRBV12-3 or TRBV12-4, with 7 bases lining up with TRBD1. CDR3 length: 13 residues. V was clipped by 6 bases and J by 4 bases; unmatched bases: 3. The CDR3 sequence: CASSRGQYNEQFF. CDR3 nucleotide sequence: TGTGCCAGCAGCCGGGGACAGTACAATGAGCAGTTCTTC.

The sample holds many counts of this clonotype. The rearrangement uses TRBV12-3 or TRBV12-4 and TRBJ2-1; TRBD2 matches 7 bases. With V trimmed by 8 bases and J by 8 bases, 12 bases remained unmatched. The CDR3 covers 14 residues. This chain's CDR3 is CASCLAGVSDEQFF. The CDR3 region has the DNA TGTGCCAGCTGCCTCGCGGGGGTTTCCGATGAGCAGTTCTTC.

This clonotype was found a few times. The rearrangement uses TRBV7-9 and TRBJ2-3, with D uncertain. The CDR3 runs to 13 residues. The germline gives CDR1 SEHNR, CDR2 FQNEAQ (reference sequence). Between the trimmed V and J ends, which lost 7 bases and 0 bases, there was a span of 8 bases. The CDR3 DNA reads as TGTGCCAGCATCGGCGCTAGCACAGATACGCAGTATTTT. Translation gives CASIGASTDTQYF.

CDR3 in amino acids: CASSLAAGDMADTQYF. For the CDR3, the DNA is TGCGCCAGCAGCTTGGCGGCAGGGGATATGGCAGATACGCAGTATTTT. The chain uses TRBV5-1 and TRBJ2-3, with D perhaps matching TRBD1 (6 bases). Germline V gene lookup returns CDR1 SGHRS and CDR2 YFSETQ. This CDR3 is 16 amino acids long. V lost 0 bases and J 4 bases, leaving 15 bases between the germline ends.

The rearrangement uses TRBV7-9 and TRBJ2-3, with a weak D call TRBD2 (6 bases). V was clipped by 5 bases and J by 2 bases, with 14 bases between them. The germline gives CDR1 SEHNR, CDR2 FQNEAQ (reference sequence). The CDR3 runs 15 residues. The CDR3 loop is CASSLLGLTTDTQYF. For the CDR3, the DNA is TGTGCCAGCAGCCTACTGGGACTGACCACAGATACGCAGTATTTT.

This clonotype appeared many times. This chain connects TRBV12-3 or TRBV12-4 to TRBJ2-1; maybe TRBD2 (6 bases). The length of the CDR3 is 15 residues. V lost 3 bases and J lost 1, with 10 bases in between. In DNA, the CDR3 is TGTGCCAGCAGTTTTTCTGGGGGGTCCTACAATGAGCAGTTCTTC. It encodes CASSFSGGSYNEQFF.

This sequence joins TRBV20-1 and TRBJ2-1; 7 bases are a match to TRBD2. CDR3 length equals 15 residues. Unmatched junction bases numbered 15, after V lost 3 bases and J lost 10 bases. Germline-derived CDR1 and CDR2 are DFQATT and SNEGSKA (reference sequence). In DNA form, the CDR3 reads TGCAGTGCTAGTCTGAGTCTAGCGGTGGGTAGGGAGCAGTTCTTC. Protein sequence: CSASLSLAVGREQFF.

V is TRBV10-2 and J is TRBJ1-4; D unclear. Germline-derived CDR1 and CDR2 are WSHSY and SAAADI. V lost 3 bases and J lost 0, with 14 bases in between. This CDR3 spans 17 amino acids. Written as DNA, the CDR3 is TGCGCCAGCAGTGACGTTTTGGCCGAGGCAACTAATGAAAAACTGTTTTTT. Translating it yields CASSDVLAEATNEKLFF.

This clonotype was seen repeatedly, ten times or more. The rearrangement links TRBV7-2 to TRBJ1-2; 8 bases agree with TRBD1. Germline assignment: CDR1 SGHTA and CDR2 FQGNSA. The V and J ends lost 2 bases and 4 bases, in that order; junction bases with no gene match: 6. The CDR3 covers 15 residues. The CDR3 region has the DNA TGTGCCAGCAGCTTACCCGGGACAGGCGTCTATGGCTACACCTTC. This codes for CASSLPGTGVYGYTF. The full variable domain, with the rest looked up from reference TRBV7-2 and TRBJ1-2, is GAGVSQSPSNKVTEKGKDVELRCDPISGHTALYWYRQSLGQGLEFLIYFQGNSAPDKSGLPSDRFSAERTGGSVSTLTIQRTQQEDSAVYLCASSLPGTGVYGYTFGSGTRLTVV.

This chain links TRBV6-5 with TRBJ2-3; D may be TRBD1 or TRBD2 (5 bases each). The germline CDR1 and CDR2 sequences are MNHEY and SVGAGI. V lost 2 bases and J lost 2, with 14 bases in between. The CDR3 runs to 16 residues. The CDR3 reads CASSYEGSKITDTQYF. CDR3 nucleotide sequence: TGTGCCAGCAGTTACGAGGGGTCCAAGATCACAGATACGCAGTATTTT.

The CDR3 spells CSARGETYGYTF. The DNA of the CDR3 is TGCAGTGCTAGAGGAGAGACCTATGGCTACACCTTC. The rearrangement uses TRBV20-1 and TRBJ1-2; the D is unclear. Trimming left V 1 base short and J 4 bases short, with 7 bases between. CDR1 is DFQATT and CDR2 is SNEGSKA in the germline V gene (reference sequence). This CDR3 has 12 residues.

A word on this clonotype: The junction and the germline gene differ at one end; a read error may be behind it. This chain connects TRBV12-3 or TRBV12-4 to TRBJ2-1, with 7 bases lining up with TRBD1. The CDR3 totals 18 residues. The CDR3 nucleotides are TGTGCCCGCAGTCCCGGGACAGCCTTACTATCCTCCTACAATGAGCAGTTCTTC. This codes for CARSPGTALLSSYNEQFF.

The chain links TRBV6-1 to TRBJ2-5, with 9 bases lining up with TRBD2. The V gene's germline CDR1 is MNHNS and CDR2 SASEGT. V lost 7 bases to trimming and J lost 2 bases; unmatched junction nucleotides: 14. The CDR3 runs to 17 residues. The CDR3 protein is CASTPTAGGPRQETQYF. CDR3 DNA: TGTGCCAGCACCCCCACAGCGGGGGGCCCAAGGCAAGAGACCCAGTACTTC.